The 23 T cell receptor beta chains presented below share a single source sample, sequenced in a study of blood T cell repertoires in COVID-19 (dated by TCRdb to the early 2020s). Libraries were built with the immunoSEQ multiplex PCR assay. TCRdb obtained this table from immuneACCESS and retained in-frame rearrangements with V and J assigned. These tables miss some clones; where compared with another copy, unresolved V genes account for less than half of the shortfall, and the remainder is unexplained. The sample table lists about 40,000 clones, around 85% of them with a count of one. 20% to 30% of the sample lies in the top ten. Material: peripheral blood. The receptor source for this set is a human donor with acute or convalescent COVID-19. The donor label of this sample is uncertain.

The genes are TRBV5-6 and TRBJ2-7; the match to TRBD2 covers 12 bases. The CDR3 is 15 residues long. V dropped 4 bases and J dropped 5; count of bases not matched to a gene: 7. CDR1 and CDR2 (germline): SGHDT, YYEEEE. The CDR3: CASSPTSGSPHEQYF. CDR3 nucleotide sequence: TGTGCCAGCAGCCCGACTAGCGGGAGCCCCCACGAGCAGTACTTC.

V gene TRBV3-1 (or the pseudogene TRBV3-2) combines with J gene TRBJ1-4, with 9 nucleotides matching TRBD1. Germline values: CDR1 LGHDT, CDR2 YNNKEL (reference sequence). The CDR3 extends over 17 amino acids. The V segment lost 2 bases and the J segment 0 bases; nucleotides outside the gene matches: 4. This CDR3 is CASSQMGQGTTNEKLFF. DNA of the CDR3: TGTGCCAGCAGCCAAATGGGACAGGGTACAACTAATGAAAAACTGTTTTTT.

This clone appeared a few times. The V and J genes are TRBV7-8 and TRBJ1-2, with D uncertain. CDR1 and CDR2 (germline): SGHVS, FQNEAQ. Deletions cut 1 base from V and 0 bases from J, with 12 bases between. This CDR3 spans 16 amino acids. The CDR3 region is CASSLGPSPANYGYTF. In nucleotides, the CDR3 is TGTGCCAGCAGCTTAGGACCTAGTCCAGCTAACTATGGCTACACCTTC.

The chain joins TRBV30 to TRBJ1-2, with 11 bases lining up with TRBD1. CDR1 is GTSNPN and CDR2 is SVGIG in the germline V gene (reference sequence). The CDR3 has 18 amino acids. J lost 4 bases, V lost 0 bases, and 13 bases had no gene match. CDR3 region: CAWSVPRSGTGGGYGYTF. CDR3 DNA sequence: TGTGCCTGGAGTGTGCCACGATCCGGGACAGGGGGAGGCTATGGCTACACCTTC.

The V gene is TRBV5-1, the J gene TRBJ2-2, with 7 bases lining up with TRBD1. CDR3 size: 14 residues. V gave up 5 bases and J gave up 2 bases; unmatched junction bases: 3. The germline V gene encodes CDR1 SGHRS and CDR2 YFSETQ. CDR3 sequence reads: CASRGTANTGELFF. The CDR3 nucleotides are TGCGCCAGCAGGGGGACAGCTAACACCGGGGAGCTGTTTTTT.

The chain has TRBV9 and TRBJ1-4, with 7 bases aligning to TRBD1. The length of the CDR3 is 15 residues. The germline CDR1 and CDR2 sequences are SGDLS and YYNGEE. J gave up 7 bases and V 0 bases, and 6 bases lay outside the gene matches. CDR3 residues: CASSVGAGGSEKLFF. The CDR3, as DNA: TGTGCCAGCAGCGTAGGTGCAGGGGGGAGTGAAAAACTGTTTTTT.

This clone was recorded once. This chain connects TRBV18 to TRBJ1-2; TRBD1 is a possible D gene (6 bases). Deletions cut 3 bases from V and 4 bases from J, with 15 bases between. The CDR3 spans 15 residues. Per germline, CDR1 KGHSH and CDR2 LQKENI. Written as DNA, the CDR3 is TGTGCCAGCTCACCCTCAGGGGACAACTCCTATGGCTACACCTTC. Encoded protein: CASSPSGDNSYGYTF.

CDR3 in amino acids: CASSPTERSSYEQYF. DNA of the CDR3: TGTGCCAGCAGCCCCACTGAAAGAAGCTCCTACGAGCAGTACTTC. The genes are TRBV9 and TRBJ2-7; D not certain. Between the trimmed V and J ends, which lost 4 bases and 0 bases, there was a span of 14 bases. This CDR3 has 15 residues. CDR1 and CDR2 (germline): SGDLS, YYNGEE.

The chain combines TRBV24-1 with TRBJ2-1, with 7 bases fitting TRBD1. V was clipped by 8 bases and J by 8 bases; unmatched bases: 8. Germline lookup yields CDR1 KGHDR and CDR2 SFDVKD. There are 13 residues in the CDR3. CDR3 residues: CATNKGTGDEQFF. DNA of the CDR3: TGTGCCACCAATAAAGGAACAGGGGATGAGCAGTTCTTC.

The rearrangement uses TRBV28 and TRBJ2-7; the D gene is possibly TRBD2 (6 bases). V lost 8 bases and J 3 bases, leaving 23 bases between the germline ends. In germline, CDR1 is MDHEN, CDR2 SYDVKM. The CDR3 spans 16 residues. The CDR3 sequence is CASHSRLSGALYEQYF. The CDR3 bases are TGTGCCAGCCACTCCAGGCTTAGCGGTGCCCTCTACGAGCAGTACTTC.

The rearrangement links TRBV30 to TRBJ2-1; a weak D match, TRBD2 (6 bases). Germline CDR1 and CDR2: GTSNPN and SVGIG (reference sequence). Trimming pared 0 bases from V and 4 bases from J, leaving 13 bases between. This CDR3 region has 15 residues. CDR3 loop: CAWSVLTGVYNEQFF. The CDR3 DNA reads TGTGCCTGGAGTGTCCTCACGGGGGTTTACAATGAGCAGTTCTTC. Full variable domain (outside the CDR3, taken from reference TRBV30 and TRBJ2-1): SQTIHQWPATLVQPVGSPLSLECTVEGTSNPNLYWYRQAAGRGLQLLFYSVGIGQISSEVPQNLSASRPQDRQFILSSKKLLLSDSGFYLCAWSVLTGVYNEQFFGPGTRLTVL.

J is TRBJ1-2 and V is TRBV7-8; D may be TRBD1 (5 bases). Germline V gene lookup returns CDR1 SGHVS and CDR2 FQNEAQ. The V and J ends lost 1 base and 7 bases respectively, with 16 bases between them. This CDR3 comprises 15 residues. The CDR3 sequence is CASSLDSGRGGGYTF. The CDR3 DNA reads as TGTGCCAGCAGCTTAGATTCAGGGCGCGGGGGTGGCTACACCTTC.

The CDR3 DNA sequence: TGTGCCAGCAGCCGAGGACAGGGGCGGCCCCAGCATTTT. This gives the protein CASSRGQGRPQHF. The rearrangement links TRBV3-1 (or the pseudogene TRBV3-2) to TRBJ1-5; TRBD1 matches 9 bases. The CDR3 is made up of 13 amino acids. The ends lost 4 bases at V and 9 bases at J; junction bases unmatched: 4. Germline V CDR1 and CDR2: LGHDT, YNNKEL (reference sequence).

The chain uses TRBV4-1 and TRBJ2-1; 7 bases line up with TRBD1. Trimming took 3 bases from V and 8 from J; bases not matched to a gene: 7. Germline-derived CDR1 and CDR2 are MGHRA and YSYEKL. The CDR3 totals 14 residues. The DNA of the CDR3 is TGCGCCAGCAGCCACCTAGACAGGGCATATGAGCAGTTCTTC. Protein: CASSHLDRAYEQFF.

The chain joins TRBV5-4 to TRBJ1-2, with D possibly being TRBD1 (6 bases). The germline V and J ends were trimmed by 4 bases and 0 bases, with 19 bases remaining between them. Germline lookup yields CDR1 SGHNT and CDR2 YYREEE (reference sequence). CDR3 size: 17 residues. The CDR3 is CASSTGQFGEANYGYTF. The CDR3 region has the DNA TGTGCCAGCAGCACAGGACAGTTCGGTGAAGCTAACTATGGCTACACCTTC.

The V and J genes are TRBV5-6 and TRBJ2-7; D gene unclear. This CDR3 contains 14 residues. CDR1 and CDR2 from the germline V gene are SGHDT and YYEEEE. Trimming shortened V by 0 bases and J by 3 bases, and 10 bases separated the two germline ends. DNA of the CDR3: TGTGCCAGCAGCTTGGGAGCGCTGGACTACGAGCAGTACTTC. As protein: CASSLGALDYEQYF. The full variable domain, with the rest looked up from reference TRBV5-6 and TRBJ2-7, is DAGVTQSPTHLIKTRGQQVTLRCSPKSGHDTVSWYQQALGQGPQFIFQYYEEEERQRGNFPDRFSGHQFPNYSSELNVNALLLGDSALYLCASSLGALDYEQYFGPGTRLTVT.

The genes are TRBV28 and TRBJ1-2; TRBD1 aligns across 7 bases. This CDR3 has 14 residues. J was trimmed by 6 bases and V by 6 bases; bases with no gene match: 10. Germline CDR1 reads MDHEN; CDR2 reads SYDVKM. Here the CDR3 DNA reads TGTGCCAGCAGCATACCCAGGGACAGACATGGCTACACCTTC. This translates into CASSIPRDRHGYTF.

This chain connects TRBV2 to TRBJ2-2; D is unclear. From germline, CDR1 is SNHLY and CDR2 FYNNEI. The CDR3 totals 14 residues. Trimming removed 4 bases from V and 0 bases from J, with 6 bases in between. CDR3: CASSVDANTGELFF. The CDR3 coding sequence is TGTGCCAGCAGTGTAGATGCGAACACCGGGGAGCTGTTTTTT.

This clone was counted once. The CDR3 here is CATSDRTGFYGYTF. The DNA of the CDR3 is TGTGCCACCAGTGATCGGACAGGATTCTATGGCTACACCTTC. The V call is TRBV24-1, the J call TRBJ1-2, with 7 bases lining up with TRBD1. This CDR3 comprises 14 residues. CDR1 and CDR2 from the germline V gene are KGHDR and SFDVKD. V dropped 3 bases and J dropped 4; count of bases not matched to a gene: 4.

This chain connects TRBV7-9 to TRBJ2-7; 7 bases match TRBD1. Germline V gene lookup returns CDR1 SEHNR and CDR2 FQNEAQ (reference sequence). The CDR3 runs 13 residues. J lost 5 bases, V lost 2 bases, and 3 bases had no gene match. In DNA form, the CDR3 reads TGTGCCAGCAGCTTACCGACAGGGCACGAGCAGTACTTC. This gives the protein CASSLPTGHEQYF.

The rearrangement joins TRBV5-1 to TRBJ2-2, with 12 bases identical to TRBD1. The length of the CDR3 is 15 residues. Germline-derived CDR1 and CDR2 are SGHRS and YFSETQ. The V gene end was trimmed by 6 bases and the J gene end by 7 bases; junction bases not matched to a gene: 7. CDR3 sequence: CASKMGQGASGELFF. DNA of the CDR3: TGCGCCAGCAAAATGGGACAGGGGGCGAGCGGGGAGCTGTTTTTT. Based on the CDR3 plus reference TRBV5-1 and TRBJ2-2, the full variable domain is KAGVTQTPRYLIKTRGQQVTLSCSPISGHRSVSWYQQTPGQGLQFLFEYFSETQRNKGNFPGRFSGRQFSNSRSEMNVSTLELGDSALYLCASKMGQGASGELFFGEGSRLTVL.

This clone has more than one count but fewer than ten. The rearrangement links TRBV30 to TRBJ1-1; D gene uncertain. CDR1 and CDR2 from the germline V gene are GTSNPN and SVGIG (reference sequence). The CDR3 loop spans 13 amino acids. Trimming removed 4 bases from V and 3 bases from J, with 12 bases in between. This CDR3 reads CAWTNQRDTEAFF. The CDR3 DNA reads TGTGCCTGGACTAATCAACGGGACACTGAAGCTTTCTTT.

V and J are TRBV18 and TRBJ1-5; D gene uncertain. This CDR3 contains 13 residues. The germline CDR1 and CDR2 sequences are KGHSH and LQKENI. Trimming removed 2 bases from V and 5 bases from J, with 7 bases in between. The CDR3 DNA follows: TGTGCCAGCTCACCAGGGCTCGATCAGCCCCAGCATTTT. Translated: CASSPGLDQPQHF.